This T cell receptor (beta chain) comes out of a study of blood T cell repertoires in COVID-19. The overall study: Italy, Spain and the United States were the sources of the convalescent and acute COVID-19 samples. Sources were T cells, B-cell-depleted T cells, or PBMCs; the material itself was cDNA or gDNA.

Original methodology: By means of reference gene primer amplification, nucleated cell counts were estimated. The method was immunoSEQ multiplex PCR; TCRdb's version includes in-frame clones alone and lacks a portion of them. V, J and clone size are taken as reported in that table, and D and trimming were inferred from the DNA itself. The sample holds fewer than 200,000 clones; 75% to 85% are singletons and the top ten take about 7.2%. From germline, CDR1 is SGHDN and CDR2 FVKESK. V dropped 1 base and J dropped 7; count of bases not matched to a gene: 6. The CDR3 is 16 amino acids. The sequencing sample was made of peripheral blood. This chain links TRBV14 with TRBJ2-1; 11 bases line up with TRBD2. This clonotype was sampled from a man between 60 and 70 years old with acute or convalescent COVID-19. CDR3 DNA sequence: TGTGCCAGCAGCCAAGGACTAGCGGGACCGTGGAATGAGCAGTTCTTC. This codes for CASSQGLAGPWNEQFF.